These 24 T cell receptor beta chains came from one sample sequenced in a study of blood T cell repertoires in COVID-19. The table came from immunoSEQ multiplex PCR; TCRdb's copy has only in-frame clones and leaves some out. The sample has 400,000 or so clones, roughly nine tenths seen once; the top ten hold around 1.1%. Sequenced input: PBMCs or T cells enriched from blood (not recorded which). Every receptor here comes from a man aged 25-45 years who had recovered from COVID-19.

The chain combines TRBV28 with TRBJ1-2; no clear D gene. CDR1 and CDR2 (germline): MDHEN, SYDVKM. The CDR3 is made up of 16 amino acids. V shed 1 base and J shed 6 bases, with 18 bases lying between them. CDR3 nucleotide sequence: TGTGCCAGCAGTTTATATTCGGCCCCCGGTCAGGATGGCTACACCTTC. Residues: CASSLYSAPGQDGYTF.

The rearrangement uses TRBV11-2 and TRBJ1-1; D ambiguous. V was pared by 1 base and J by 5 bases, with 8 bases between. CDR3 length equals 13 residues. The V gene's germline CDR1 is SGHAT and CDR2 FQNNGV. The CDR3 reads CASSLGSRTEAFF. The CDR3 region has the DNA TGTGCCAGCAGCTTAGGTAGTCGGACTGAAGCTTTCTTT.

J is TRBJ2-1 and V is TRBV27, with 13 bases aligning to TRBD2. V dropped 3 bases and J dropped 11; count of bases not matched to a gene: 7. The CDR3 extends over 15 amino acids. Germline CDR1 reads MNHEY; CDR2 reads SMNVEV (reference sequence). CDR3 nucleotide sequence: TGTGCCAGCAGTTTTGGACTAGCGGGAGCTTATCAGCAGTTCTTC. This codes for CASSFGLAGAYQQFF.

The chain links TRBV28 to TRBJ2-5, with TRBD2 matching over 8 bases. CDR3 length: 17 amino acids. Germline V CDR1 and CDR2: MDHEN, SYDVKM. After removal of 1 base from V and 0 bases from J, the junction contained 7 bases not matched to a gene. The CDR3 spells CASSLSTASGYQETQYF. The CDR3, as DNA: TGTGCCAGCAGTTTATCTACTGCTAGCGGGTACCAAGAGACCCAGTACTTC.

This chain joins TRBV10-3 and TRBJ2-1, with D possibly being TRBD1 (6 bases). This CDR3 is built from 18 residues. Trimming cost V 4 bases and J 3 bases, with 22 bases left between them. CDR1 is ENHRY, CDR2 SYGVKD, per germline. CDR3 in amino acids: CAISGILKSGEGYNEQFF. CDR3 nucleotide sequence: TGTGCCATCAGTGGCATACTAAAATCAGGGGAAGGCTACAATGAGCAGTTCTTC.

In DNA form, the CDR3 reads TGTGCCTGCAACATCTATGGCTACACCTTC. Protein: CACNIYGYTF. This chain joins TRBV30 and TRBJ1-2, with no clear D. The germline gives CDR1 GTSNPN, CDR2 SVGIG (reference sequence). The CDR3 has 10 residues. With 6 bases removed from V and 4 bases from J, the gap between germline ends came to 6 bases.

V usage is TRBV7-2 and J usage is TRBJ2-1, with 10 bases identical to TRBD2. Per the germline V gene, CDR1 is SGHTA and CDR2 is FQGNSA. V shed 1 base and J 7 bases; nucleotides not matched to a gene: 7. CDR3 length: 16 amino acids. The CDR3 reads CASSLGLAGGANEQFF. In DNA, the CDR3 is TGTGCCAGCAGCTTAGGGTTAGCGGGAGGAGCAAATGAGCAGTTCTTC.

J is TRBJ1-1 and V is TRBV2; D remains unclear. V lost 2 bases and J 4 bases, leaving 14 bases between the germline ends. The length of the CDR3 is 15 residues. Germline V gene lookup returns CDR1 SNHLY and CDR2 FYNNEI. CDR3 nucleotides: TGTGCCAGCAGTGAAAGCGGGCTAGAGCCCACTGAAGCTTTCTTT. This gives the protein CASSESGLEPTEAFF. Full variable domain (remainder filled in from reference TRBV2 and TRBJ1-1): EPEVTQTPSHQVTQMGQEVILRCVPISNHLYFYWYRQILGQKVEFLVSFYNNEISEKSEIFDDQFSVERPDGSNFTLKIRSTKLEDSAMYFCASSESGLEPTEAFFGQGTRLTVV.

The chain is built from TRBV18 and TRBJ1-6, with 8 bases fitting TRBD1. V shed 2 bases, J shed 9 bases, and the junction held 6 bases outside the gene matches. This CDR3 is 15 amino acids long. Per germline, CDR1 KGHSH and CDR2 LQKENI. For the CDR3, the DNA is TGTGCCAGCTCACCAGGACAGGGTACGGGTTCACCCCTCCACTTT. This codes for CASSPGQGTGSPLHF.

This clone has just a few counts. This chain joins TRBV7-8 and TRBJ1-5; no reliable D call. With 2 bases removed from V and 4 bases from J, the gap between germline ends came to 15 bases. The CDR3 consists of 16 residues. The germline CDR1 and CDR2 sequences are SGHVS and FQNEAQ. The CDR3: CASSLLTAGLNQPQHF. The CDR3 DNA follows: TGTGCCAGCAGCTTACTGACGGCGGGGTTAAATCAGCCCCAGCATTTT.

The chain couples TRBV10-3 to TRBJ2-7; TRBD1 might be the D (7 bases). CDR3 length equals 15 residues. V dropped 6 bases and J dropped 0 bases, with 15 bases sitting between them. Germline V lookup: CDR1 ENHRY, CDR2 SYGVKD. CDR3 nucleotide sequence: TGTGCCATCAGGGGGGGACAGACCACCTCCTACGAGCAGTACTTC. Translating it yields CAIRGGQTTSYEQYF.

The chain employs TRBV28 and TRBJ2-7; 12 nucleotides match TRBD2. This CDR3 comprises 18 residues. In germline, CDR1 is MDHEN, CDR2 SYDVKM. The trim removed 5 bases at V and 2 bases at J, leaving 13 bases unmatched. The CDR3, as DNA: TGTGCCAGCAGTCCAACCCTTAGGACTAGCGGGAACCCCTACGAGCAGTACTTC. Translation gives CASSPTLRTSGNPYEQYF.

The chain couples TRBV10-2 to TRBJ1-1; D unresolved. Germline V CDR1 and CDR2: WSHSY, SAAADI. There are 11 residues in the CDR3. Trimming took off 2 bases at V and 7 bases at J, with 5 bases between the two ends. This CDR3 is CASSEPNEAFF. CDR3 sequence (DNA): TGCGCCAGCAGTGAGCCCAATGAAGCTTTCTTT.

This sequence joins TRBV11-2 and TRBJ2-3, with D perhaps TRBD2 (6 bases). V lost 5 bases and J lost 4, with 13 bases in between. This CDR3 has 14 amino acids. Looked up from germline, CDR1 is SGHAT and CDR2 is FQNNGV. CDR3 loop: CASSPGLFPDTQYF. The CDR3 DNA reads TGTGCCAGCAGCCCGGGACTCTTCCCAGATACGCAGTATTTT.

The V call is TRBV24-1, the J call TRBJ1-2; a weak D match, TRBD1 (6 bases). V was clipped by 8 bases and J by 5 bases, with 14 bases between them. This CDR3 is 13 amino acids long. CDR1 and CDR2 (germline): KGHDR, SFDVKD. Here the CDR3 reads CATNEGVGYGYTF. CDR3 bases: TGTGCCACCAACGAGGGGGTGGGTTATGGCTACACCTTC.

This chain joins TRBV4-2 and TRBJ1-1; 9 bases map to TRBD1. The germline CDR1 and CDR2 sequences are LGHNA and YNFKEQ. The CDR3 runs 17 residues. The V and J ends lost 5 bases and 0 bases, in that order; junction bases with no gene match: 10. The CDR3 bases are TGTGCCAGCAGCAAACAGGGGGCTGTATTTTTGAACACTGAAGCTTTCTTT. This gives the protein CASSKQGAVFLNTEAFF.

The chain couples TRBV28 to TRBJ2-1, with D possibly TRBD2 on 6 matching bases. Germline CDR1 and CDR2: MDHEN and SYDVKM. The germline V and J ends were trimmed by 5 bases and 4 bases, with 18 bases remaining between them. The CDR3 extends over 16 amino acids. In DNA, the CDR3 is TGTGCCAGCAGTCCCTCCGGGGGTCCGTCTTACAATGAGCAGTTCTTC. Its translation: CASSPSGGPSYNEQFF. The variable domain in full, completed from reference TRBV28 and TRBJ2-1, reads DVKVTQSSRYLVKRTGEKVFLECVQDMDHENMFWYRQDPGLGLRLIYFSYDVKMKEKGDIPEGYSVSREKKERFSLILESASTNQTSMYLCASSPSGGPSYNEQFFGPGTRLTVL.

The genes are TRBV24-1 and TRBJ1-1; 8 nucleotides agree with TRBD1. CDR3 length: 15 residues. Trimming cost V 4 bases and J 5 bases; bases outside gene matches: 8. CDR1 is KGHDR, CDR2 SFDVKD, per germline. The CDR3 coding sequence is TGTGCCACCAGTGAACCAGGACAGGGTTGGACTGAAGCTTTCTTT. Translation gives CATSEPGQGWTEAFF.

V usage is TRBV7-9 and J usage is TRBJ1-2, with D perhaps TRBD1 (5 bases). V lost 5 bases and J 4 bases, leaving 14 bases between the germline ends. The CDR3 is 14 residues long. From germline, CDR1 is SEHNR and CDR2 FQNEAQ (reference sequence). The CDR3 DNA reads TGTGCCAGCAGCCTAAGTGGGGGGAGCTATGGCTACACCTTC. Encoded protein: CASSLSGGSYGYTF.

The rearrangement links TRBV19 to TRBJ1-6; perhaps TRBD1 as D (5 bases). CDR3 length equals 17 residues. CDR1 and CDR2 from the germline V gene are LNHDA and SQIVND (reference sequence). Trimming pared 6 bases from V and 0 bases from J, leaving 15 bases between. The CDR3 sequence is CASRAGGASSYNSPLHF. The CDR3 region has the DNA TGTGCCAGTAGGGCCGGAGGGGCGAGCTCCTATAATTCACCCCTCCACTTT. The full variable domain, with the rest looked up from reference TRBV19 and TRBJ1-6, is DGGITQSPKYLFRKEGQNVTLSCEQNLNHDAMYWYRQDPGQGLRLIYYSQIVNDFQKGDIAEGYSVSREKKESFPLTVTSAQKNPTAFYLCASRAGGASSYNSPLHFGNGTRLTVT.

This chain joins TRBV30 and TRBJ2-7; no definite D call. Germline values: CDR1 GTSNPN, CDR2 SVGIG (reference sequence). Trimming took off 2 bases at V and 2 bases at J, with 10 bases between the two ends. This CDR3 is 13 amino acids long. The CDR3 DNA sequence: TGTGCCTGGAGTAAGAGGTTGGCCTACGAGCAGTACTTC. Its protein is CAWSKRLAYEQYF.

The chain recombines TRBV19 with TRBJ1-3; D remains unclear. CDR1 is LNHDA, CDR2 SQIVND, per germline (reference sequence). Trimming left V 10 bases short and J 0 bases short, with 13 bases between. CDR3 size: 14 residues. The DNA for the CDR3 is TGTGCCACCCGGAGGCCTAGCTCTGGAAACACCATATATTTT. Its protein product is CATRRPSSGNTIYF.

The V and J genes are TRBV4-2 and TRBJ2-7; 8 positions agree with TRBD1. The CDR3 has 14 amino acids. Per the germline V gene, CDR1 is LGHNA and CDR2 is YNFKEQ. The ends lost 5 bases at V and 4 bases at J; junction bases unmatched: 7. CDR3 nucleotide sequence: TGTGCCAGCAGCGGTCGGACAGGGCGATACGAGCAGTACTTC. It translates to CASSGRTGRYEQYF.

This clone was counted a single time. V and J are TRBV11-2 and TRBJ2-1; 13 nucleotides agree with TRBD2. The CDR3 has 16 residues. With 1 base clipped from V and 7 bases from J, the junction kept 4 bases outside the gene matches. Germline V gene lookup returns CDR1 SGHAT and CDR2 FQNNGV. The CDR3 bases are TGTGCCAGCAGCTTAGCACTAGCGGGAGGGCGTAATGAGCAGTTCTTC. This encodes CASSLALAGGRNEQFF.